One sample yielded the 17 T cell receptor beta chains listed below, sequenced in a study of blood T cell repertoires in COVID-19 (dated by TCRdb to the early 2020s). The library was built by means of the immunoSEQ multiplex PCR assay. TCRdb carries this immuneACCESS record with in-frame sequences only. Its versions omit some clonotypes, under half of them owing to an unresolved V gene in the studies checked, with the rest unexplained. Counted in this sample were around 180,000 clones; 86% of them appeared once. Roughly 20% of the sample lies in the top ten. The sequenced sample was peripheral blood. These receptors all stem from a man aged 65 to 79 with active or convalescent COVID-19.

The chain combines TRBV13 with TRBJ1-2, with D possibly being TRBD1 (5 bases). Trimming took 5 bases from V and 6 from J, leaving 7 bases between them. The CDR3 totals 11 residues. The germline gives CDR1 PRHDT, CDR2 FYEKMQ (reference sequence). The CDR3 region has the DNA TGTGCCAGCAGCCTGGGGCATGGCTACACCTTC. Translated, it gives CASSLGHGYTF. The whole variable domain, remainder taken from reference TRBV13 and TRBJ1-2, is AAGVIQSPRHLIKEKRETATLKCYPIPRHDTVYWYQQGPGQDPQFLISFYEKMQSDKGSIPDRFSAQQFSDYHSELNMSSLELGDSALYFCASSLGHGYTFGSGTRLTVV.

This sequence joins TRBV7-2 and TRBJ1-5; D unresolved. Deletions cut 6 bases from V and 5 bases from J, with 14 bases between. This CDR3 has 14 amino acids. CDR1 SGHTA and CDR2 FQGNSA come from the germline V gene. The CDR3 spells CASSSIGRDQPQHF. The CDR3 DNA sequence: TGTGCCAGCAGTTCAATCGGTCGTGATCAGCCCCAGCATTTT.

The rearrangement joins TRBV9 to TRBJ1-4; TRBD1 matches 9 bases. The CDR3 is 16 residues long. Germline trimming cut 1 base from V and 4 bases from J; bases unmatched to any gene: 5. Germline CDR1 and CDR2: SGDLS and YYNGEE. CDR3 nucleotides: TGTGCCAGCAGCGTAACCCAGACAGGGGGTAATGAAAAACTGTTTTTT. The encoded protein is CASSVTQTGGNEKLFF. Based on the CDR3 plus reference TRBV9 and TRBJ1-4, the full variable domain is DSGVTQTPKHLITATGQRVTLRCSPRSGDLSVYWYQQSLDQGLQFLIQYYNGEERAKGNILERFSAQQFPDLHSELNLSSLELGDSALYFCASSVTQTGGNEKLFFGSGTQLSVL.

This chain connects TRBV4-3 to TRBJ1-1; 8 bases match TRBD1. The V gene end was trimmed by 4 bases and the J gene end by 4 bases; junction bases not matched to a gene: 17. This CDR3 has 18 residues. Germline assignment: CDR1 LGHNA and CDR2 YSLEER. DNA of the CDR3: TGCGCCAGCAGCCTCAGGGGGCGACAGGCAGAACTCTTCACTGAAGCTTTCTTT. Translating it yields CASSLRGRQAELFTEAFF.

DNA of the CDR3: TGTGCCAGCAGTTGGACAGGAGGGGTGATCACAGATACGCAGTATTTT. This encodes CASSWTGGVITDTQYF. The rearrangement uses TRBV6-5 and TRBJ2-3; D possibly corresponds to TRBD1 (7 bases). The ends were cut back, 4 bases at V and 2 bases at J, with 16 bases in the middle. This CDR3 has 16 amino acids. CDR1 MNHEY and CDR2 SVGAGI come from the germline V gene.

The count of this clone is one. V is TRBV30 and J is TRBJ2-5, with TRBD2 matching 15 bases. The CDR3 totals 13 residues. The germline V gene encodes CDR1 GTSNPN and CDR2 SVGIG (reference sequence). Unmatched junction bases numbered 1, after V lost 7 bases and J lost 4 bases. In DNA, the CDR3 is TGTGCCTTGGGACTAGCGGGAGGAGAGACCCAGTACTTC. Translating it yields CALGLAGGETQYF.

This clone has more than one count but fewer than ten. This rearrangement joins TRBV14 to TRBJ2-1; the D is unclear. V lost 1 base to trimming and J lost 4 bases, with 5 bases between them. Germline CDR1 SGHDN, CDR2 FVKESK. The CDR3 runs to 13 residues. CDR3 sequence: CASSQVRYNEQFF. The CDR3 region has the DNA TGTGCCAGCAGCCAAGTGAGGTACAATGAGCAGTTCTTC.

V and J are TRBV10-2 and TRBJ2-7, with D possibly being TRBD2 (7 bases). Trimming pared 6 bases from V and 2 bases from J, leaving 17 bases between. The length of the CDR3 is 15 residues. Germline V gives CDR1 WSHSY, CDR2 SAAADI. Here the CDR3 DNA reads TGCGCCAGCAGCGGGGTGGGGAGGGACACCTACGAGCAGTACTTC. Its translation: CASSGVGRDTYEQYF.

Comments on this clone: Sequence at one end of the junction differs from germline and may be a read error. This rearrangement joins TRBV7-2 to TRBJ1-4, with 9 bases that match TRBD1. CDR1 is SGHTA and CDR2 is FQGNSA in the germline V gene. CDR3 length: 17 residues. The CDR3 protein is CASSPQAGQGRNVKLFF. CDR3 bases: TGTGCCAGCAGCCCCCAGGCTGGACAGGGGAGAAATGTAAAACTGTTTTTT.

The V call is TRBV30, the J call TRBJ2-1; 8 bases fit TRBD2. Unmatched junction bases numbered 7, after V lost 0 bases and J lost 3 bases. Germline CDR1 and CDR2: GTSNPN and SVGIG (reference sequence). This CDR3 is 16 amino acids long. The CDR3 DNA reads TGTGCCTGGAGTGTAGAGGCGGGGGGCTTCTACAATGAGCAGTTCTTC. It yields the protein CAWSVEAGGFYNEQFF. The full variable domain, with the rest looked up from reference TRBV30 and TRBJ2-1, is SQTIHQWPATLVQPVGSPLSLECTVEGTSNPNLYWYRQAAGRGLQLLFYSVGIGQISSEVPQNLSASRPQDRQFILSSKKLLLSDSGFYLCAWSVEAGGFYNEQFFGPGTRLTVL.

This clone was seen only a few times. The V and J genes are TRBV5-1 and TRBJ2-7; TRBD1 agrees at 7 bases. Germline V gene data show CDR1 as SGHRS and CDR2 as YFSETQ. The length of the CDR3 is 15 residues. The V gene end was trimmed by 4 bases and the J gene end by 5 bases; junction bases not matched to a gene: 12. CDR3: CASSEGDRVRDEQYF. The CDR3 DNA reads TGCGCCAGCAGCGAAGGTGACAGGGTTCGGGACGAGCAGTACTTC.

This clone came up many times. The chain employs TRBV27 and TRBJ2-7; tentative D call: TRBD2 (6 bases). The length of the CDR3 is 19 residues. V lost 2 bases to trimming and J lost 3 bases, with 26 bases between them. Germline lookup yields CDR1 MNHEY and CDR2 SMNVEV (reference sequence). CDR3 in DNA: TGTGCCAGCAGTTTAAATGGCGGGGCGGGCTTCGGGCCGCGCTACGAGCAGTACTTC. It codes for CASSLNGGAGFGPRYEQYF.

This sequence joins TRBV18 and TRBJ1-4; the D gene is possibly TRBD1 (5 bases). Germline V CDR1 and CDR2: KGHSH, LQKENI. The CDR3 is made up of 16 amino acids. V gave up 3 bases and J gave up 4 bases, with 15 bases separating them. CDR3 in amino acids: CASSPGKGRGNEKLFF. CDR3 bases: TGTGCCAGCTCACCTGGGAAGGGGCGCGGTAATGAAAAACTGTTTTTT. The full variable domain, rest sourced from reference TRBV18 and TRBJ1-4, is NAGVMQNPRHLVRRRGQEARLRCSPMKGHSHVYWYRQLPEEGLKFMVYLQKENIIDESGMPKERFSAEFPKEGPSILRIQQVVRGDSAAYFCASSPGKGRGNEKLFFGSGTQLSVL.

The rearrangement links TRBV19 to TRBJ1-1, with TRBD1 identical over 7 bases. CDR3 length: 15 amino acids. CDR1 and CDR2 from the germline V gene are LNHDA and SQIVND (reference sequence). Germline trimming cut 5 bases from V and 7 bases from J; bases unmatched to any gene: 13. CDR3 sequence reads: CASSSRTGWGSEAFF. The CDR3 bases are TGTGCCAGTAGTTCCCGGACAGGATGGGGAAGTGAAGCTTTCTTT.

This clone has just one count. This chain links TRBV6-5 with TRBJ1-1; D ambiguous. This CDR3 spans 12 amino acids. Germline CDR1 MNHEY, CDR2 SVGAGI. V lost 10 bases and J 1 base, leaving 10 bases between the germline ends. The CDR3 DNA follows: TGTGCCATCCTTGACTGGAACACTGAAGCTTTCTTT. It is translated as CAILDWNTEAFF.

In DNA form, the CDR3 reads TGTGCCAGCAGCCAAGAGGGGCTAGCGACATACAATGAGCAGTTCTTC. This gives the protein CASSQEGLATYNEQFF. J is TRBJ2-1 and V is TRBV3-1 (or the pseudogene TRBV3-2); D perhaps matches TRBD2 (6 bases). This CDR3 spans 16 amino acids. The germline gives CDR1 LGHDT, CDR2 YNNKEL (reference sequence). Deletions cut 0 bases from V and 4 bases from J, with 13 bases between.

The chain joins TRBV24-1 to TRBJ1-2; D is ambiguous. Trimming left V 3 bases short and J 4 bases short, with 8 bases between. Germline lookup yields CDR1 KGHDR and CDR2 SFDVKD. This CDR3 contains 13 residues. The CDR3 loop reads CATSDTAGYGYTF. CDR3 coding DNA: TGTGCCACCAGTGATACCGCAGGCTATGGCTACACCTTC.